The 10 T cell receptor beta chains listed next were all sequenced from one sample in a study of shared clonotypes between healthy human individuals. Naive CD8 cells lacked CD45RO and underwent positive selection for CCR7, leaving out terminally differentiated effector memory CD45RA+ cells. Produced via immunoSEQ multiplex PCR; TCRdb's table is partial and in-frame only. The table shows 750,000 to 1,000,000 clones, with 80% to 95% occurring only once. Sequences were obtained from naive CD8+ T cells sorted from blood. The receptors shown here come from a man in his thirties or forties in good health.

This chain joins TRBV7-3 and TRBJ2-1, with 9 positions matching TRBD2. This CDR3 region has 15 residues. Germline CDR1 and CDR2: SGHTA and FQGTGA. Trimming took 5 bases from V and 15 from J; bases not matched to a gene: 17. CDR3 DNA: TGTGCCAGCAGCCCGAATGAAGGTAGCGGGAGTCCATGGTTCTTC. It codes for CASSPNEGSGSPWFF.

The chain carries TRBV5-1 and TRBJ2-5; weak D call: TRBD2 (6 bases). Germline values: CDR1 SGHRS, CDR2 YFSETQ. The V gene lost 2 bases and the J gene lost 2 bases, with 13 bases spanning the gap. This CDR3 is 15 amino acids long. The CDR3 region is CASSFGFRGQETQYF. The CDR3 bases are TGCGCCAGCAGCTTTGGTTTCCGGGGGCAAGAGACCCAGTACTTC. Drawing the rest from reference TRBV5-1 and TRBJ2-5, the complete variable domain is KAGVTQTPRYLIKTRGQQVTLSCSPISGHRSVSWYQQTPGQGLQFLFEYFSETQRNKGNFPGRFSGRQFSNSRSEMNVSTLELGDSALYLCASSFGFRGQETQYFGPGTRLLVL.

The V gene is TRBV7-7, the J gene TRBJ2-5; no reliable D call. Trimming pared 5 bases from V and 4 bases from J, leaving 23 bases between. The CDR3 spans 17 residues. Germline V CDR1 and CDR2: SSHAT, FNYEAQ (reference sequence). The DNA of the CDR3 is TGTGCCAGCAGCAAGTCCCTTGAGTGGCCTTGGGGAGAGACCCAGTACTTC. Translating it yields CASSKSLEWPWGETQYF.

This chain uses TRBV5-1 with TRBJ2-1; TRBD2 matches 9 bases. The germline CDR1 and CDR2 sequences are SGHRS and YFSETQ. J was trimmed by 4 bases and V by 6 bases; bases with no gene match: 5. CDR3 length: 14 residues. The CDR3 DNA follows: TGCGCCAGCAACCAGGCGGGAGGGTACAATGAGCAGTTCTTC. It translates to CASNQAGGYNEQFF.

This chain links TRBV4-2 with TRBJ2-1; TRBD2 matches 9 bases. In germline, CDR1 is LGHNA, CDR2 YNFKEQ. The CDR3 totals 16 residues. Trimming at V came to 1 base and at J to 5 bases, leaving 6 bases not matched to a gene. The CDR3 nucleotides are TGTGCCAGCAGCCAAGGGGGAGCTAGCGGGGACAATGAGCAGTTCTTC. Residues: CASSQGGASGDNEQFF.

This clone was observed a single time. The chain couples TRBV5-1 to TRBJ2-3; D uncertain. Germline V gene data show CDR1 as SGHRS and CDR2 as YFSETQ. Deletions cut 0 bases from V and 2 bases from J, with 10 bases between. The CDR3 runs to 15 residues. As DNA, the CDR3 is TGCGCCAGCAGCTTGGGGGTATCCAACACAGATACGCAGTATTTT. Its translation is CASSLGVSNTDTQYF.

The rearrangement links TRBV10-3 to TRBJ2-1, with TRBD2 identical over 10 bases. From germline, CDR1 is ENHRY and CDR2 SYGVKD. This CDR3 comprises 20 residues. J lost 0 bases, V lost 0 bases, and 11 bases had no gene match. The CDR3: CAISESGASGRPPSYNEQFF. The CDR3 region has the DNA TGTGCCATCAGTGAGTCTGGTGCTAGCGGGAGACCCCCCTCCTACAATGAGCAGTTCTTC.

V gene TRBV6-6 combines with J gene TRBJ2-1; TRBD1 matches 7 bases. Per germline, CDR1 MNHNY and CDR2 SVGAGI (reference sequence). V was pared by 10 bases and J by 9 bases, with 3 bases of the junction left unmatched. This CDR3 comprises 10 residues. CDR3 in DNA: TGTGCCATAGGGACAGTTGAGCAGTTCTTC. It codes for CAIGTVEQFF.

The rearrangement uses TRBV27 and TRBJ1-1; 10 nucleotides agree with TRBD1. The J segment lost 5 bases and the V segment lost 8 bases, leaving 14 bases of the junction unmatched. The CDR3 consists of 16 residues. The germline gives CDR1 MNHEY, CDR2 SMNVEV (reference sequence). The CDR3, as DNA: TGTGCCAGCGGCCCCGTCATGACAGGGGGCAGGACTGAAGCTTTCTTT. Protein: CASGPVMTGGRTEAFF.

This chain's CDR3 is CASSPMGTSGREQFF. The CDR3 nucleotides are TGTGCCAGCAGCCCCATGGGTACTAGCGGGAGAGAGCAGTTCTTC. This chain joins TRBV9 and TRBJ2-1, with 11 bases that match TRBD2. Germline-derived CDR1 and CDR2 are SGDLS and YYNGEE. This CDR3 spans 15 amino acids. V lost 4 bases to trimming and J lost 10 bases; unmatched junction nucleotides: 10. Full variable domain (outside the CDR3, taken from reference TRBV9 and TRBJ2-1): DSGVTQTPKHLITATGQRVTLRCSPRSGDLSVYWYQQSLDQGLQFLIQYYNGEERAKGNILERFSAQQFPDLHSELNLSSLELGDSALYFCASSPMGTSGREQFFGPGTRLTVL.